This T cell receptor beta chain was identified in a study of blood T cell repertoires in COVID-19. Whole-study context: The United States, Italy and Spain were the sources of the acute and convalescent COVID-19 samples.

In this sample, this clone turned up once. Libraries were prepared by immunoSEQ multiplex PCR; TCRdb keeps only in-frame clonotypes and omits some of them. The sample consists of about 160,000 clones, more than 75% of them appearing once. The germline V gene encodes CDR1 LGHNA and CDR2 YNFKEQ. The CDR3 is 16 amino acids. Trimming shortened V by 0 bases and J by 0 bases, and 9 bases separated the two germline ends. The sample comprised peripheral blood. The source is a man aged 40-50 years with acute or convalescent COVID-19. The V gene is TRBV4-2, the J gene TRBJ1-3; no definite D call. CDR3 amino acids: CASSQDESYSGNTIYF. The CDR3 coding sequence is TGTGCCAGCAGCCAAGATGAGTCCTACTCTGGAAACACCATATATTTT.